The subject of this entry is one TCR beta chain. This specimen comes from a study of blood T cell repertoires in COVID-19. Across the whole study: From T cells, B-cell-depleted T cells, or PBMCs came the material, which was cDNA or gDNA.

TCRdb keeps only in-frame clones here, not all; method: immunoSEQ multiplex PCR. The sample lists 100,000 to 150,000 clones, around 88% occurring once. V lost 4 bases to trimming and J lost 4 bases; unmatched junction nucleotides: 4. CDR1 and CDR2 (germline): MNHEY, SMNVEV (reference sequence). This CDR3 comprises 16 residues. The sample comprised peripheral blood. The TCR sequence derives from a man older than 75 with active or convalescent COVID-19. This chain connects TRBV27 to TRBJ2-1; 13 nucleotides agree with TRBD2. CDR3 amino acids: CASSSRTSGGYNEQFF. CDR3 DNA sequence: TGTGCCAGCAGTTCCCGGACTAGCGGGGGATACAATGAGCAGTTCTTC.